These 22 T cell receptor beta chains share one sample of origin, sequenced in a study of T cell repertoires in cytomegalovirus infection. In TCRdb, the reads were re-called with MiXCR into one record per CDR3 protein. The sample has 200,000 to 300,000 distinct CDR3 sequences, approximately 14% seen once. Sample: PBMCs. Every receptor here comes from a human donor in good health (CMV status not recorded). Some clones in this sample may be carry-over from other donors' samples.

This clonotype was observed many times. The chain links TRBV6-1 to TRBJ2-4; 7 bases fit TRBD1. J gave up 8 bases and V 8 bases, and 15 bases lay outside the gene matches. CDR3 length: 15 amino acids. Germline CDR1 reads MNHNS; CDR2 reads SASEGT. For the CDR3, the DNA is TGTGCCAGCCATGAGGTTCCTGCAGGGGGTCACATTCAGTACTTC. It codes for CASHEVPAGGHIQYF.

This clonotype appeared a few times. The rearrangement joins TRBV6-2 or TRBV6-3 to TRBJ2-7; 12 positions match TRBD2. The V gene's germline CDR1 is MNHEY and CDR2 SVGEGT. V lost 5 bases to trimming and J lost 3 bases; unmatched junction nucleotides: 5. CDR3 length: 15 amino acids. CDR3 bases: TGTGCCAGCAGTAAAGGACTAGCGGGATTCTACGAGCAGTACTTC. Translated: CASSKGLAGFYEQYF.

This clonotype was seen a handful of times. V gene TRBV28 combines with J gene TRBJ2-5, with D possibly TRBD1 on 6 matching bases. CDR1 and CDR2 from the germline V gene are MDHEN and SYDVKM. Between the trimmed V and J ends, which lost 6 bases and 0 bases, there was a span of 14 bases. The CDR3 is made up of 15 amino acids. CDR3 loop: CASSPGTPYQETQYF. In DNA, the CDR3 is TGTGCCAGCAGCCCCGGGACACCGTACCAAGAGACCCAGTACTTC.

This clonotype was counted ten times or more. The rearrangement joins TRBV10-3 to TRBJ1-4, with TRBD1 matching over 8 bases. CDR1 is ENHRY, CDR2 SYGVKD, per germline. V lost 6 bases, J lost 5 bases, and 2 bases stayed unmatched. This CDR3 region has 13 residues. The DNA of the CDR3 is TGTGCCATCAGGGACAGGGAGAATGAAAAACTGTTTTTT. This codes for CAIRDRENEKLFF.

This clonotype was found many times. The rearrangement links TRBV7-8 to TRBJ2-1, with D unclear. The V gene lost 0 bases and the J gene lost 2 bases, with 2 bases spanning the gap. The CDR3 contains 13 residues. CDR1 is SGHVS, CDR2 FQNEAQ, per germline. The CDR3 protein is CASSLAPYNEQFF. CDR3 bases: TGTGCCAGCAGCTTAGCGCCCTACAATGAGCAGTTCTTC.

This clonotype has a count of ten or more. The gene calls are TRBV4-1 and TRBJ1-1; tentatively, D is TRBD1 (6 bases). Trimming removed 0 bases at V and 0 bases at J, with 8 bases between. The germline CDR1 and CDR2 sequences are MGHRA and YSYEKL. The CDR3 runs 15 residues. CDR3 DNA sequence: TGCGCCAGCAGCCAAGACCGGACAGTGAACACTGAAGCTTTCTTT. Encoded protein: CASSQDRTVNTEAFF.

The table lists this clonotype with many counts. The chain couples TRBV27 to TRBJ2-1, with 7 bases that match TRBD2. CDR1 and CDR2 from the germline V gene are MNHEY and SMNVEV (reference sequence). V dropped 2 bases and J dropped 10; count of bases not matched to a gene: 5. CDR3 length equals 13 residues. The CDR3 sequence is CASSLGVSGEQFF. CDR3 nucleotide sequence: TGTGCCAGCAGTTTAGGGGTTAGCGGGGAGCAGTTCTTC.

This sequence joins TRBV19 and TRBJ1-2; D not certain. The CDR3 extends over 14 amino acids. With 3 bases removed from V and 4 bases from J, the gap between germline ends came to 12 bases. Germline assignment: CDR1 LNHDA and CDR2 SQIVND (reference sequence). CDR3 loop: CASSMFGPTYGYTF. CDR3 bases: TGTGCCAGTAGTATGTTTGGACCTACCTATGGCTACACCTTC.

Note on this clonotype: This could be a read error, since a much larger clone is one nucleotide away. The chain is built from TRBV6-4 and TRBJ2-1; perhaps TRBD2 as D (6 bases). The CDR3 length is 16 residues. Looked up from germline, CDR1 is MRHNA and CDR2 is SNTAGT. Trimming pared 3 bases from V and 14 bases from J, leaving 26 bases between. CDR3 sequence: CASSEEGARGARREFF. DNA of the CDR3: TGTGCCAGCAGTGAAGAGGGAGCGCGAGGCGCCCGGAGGGAGTTCTTC.

This clonotype has a handful of counts. V is TRBV6-5 and J is TRBJ2-1, with 10 bases aligning to TRBD2. From germline, CDR1 is MNHEY and CDR2 SVGAGI. This CDR3 spans 15 amino acids. V lost 7 bases to trimming and J lost 9 bases; unmatched junction nucleotides: 12. The CDR3 loop reads CASTRGSGGDSEQFF. CDR3 coding DNA: TGTGCCAGCACCCGGGGGAGCGGGGGGGACAGTGAGCAGTTCTTC.

The sample holds a few counts of this clonotype. V is TRBV7-9 and J is TRBJ1-1; D perhaps matches TRBD1 (5 bases). Trimming removed 5 bases at V and 6 bases at J, with 10 bases between. The CDR3 has 12 amino acids. Germline CDR1 reads SEHNR; CDR2 reads FQNEAQ (reference sequence). This CDR3 is CASSKGAAEAFF. DNA of the CDR3: TGTGCCAGCAGCAAAGGGGCAGCTGAAGCTTTCTTT. The whole variable domain, remainder taken from reference TRBV7-9 and TRBJ1-1, is DTGVSQNPRHKITKRGQNVTFRCDPISEHNRLYWYRQTLGQGPEFLTYFQNEAQLEKSRLLSDRFSAERPKGSFSTLEIQRTEQGDSAMYLCASSKGAAEAFFGQGTRLTVV.

This clonotype was seen only a few times. This chain links TRBV29-1 with TRBJ2-6; possibly TRBD1 or TRBD2 for D (5 bases each). Germline V lookup: CDR1 SQVTM, CDR2 ANQGSEA. V shed 5 bases and J shed 0 bases, with 11 bases lying between them. The CDR3 length is 15 residues. The CDR3 nucleotides read TGCAGCGTTAGGGACGACCACTCTGGGGCCAACGTCCTGACTTTC. This encodes CSVRDDHSGANVLTF.

This clonotype was observed many times. This rearrangement joins TRBV12-3 or TRBV12-4 to TRBJ2-7; D might be TRBD1 (5 bases). V dropped 3 bases and J dropped 5 bases, with 11 bases sitting between them. This CDR3 has 13 amino acids. CDR3 sequence (DNA): TGTGCCAGCAGTTTTTTAGGGGCCCACGAGCAGTACTTC. Translated: CASSFLGAHEQYF.

This clonotype was found many times. The genes are TRBV24-1 and TRBJ1-3; D perhaps matches TRBD1 (5 bases). V was cut by 3 bases and J by 2 bases, with 7 bases left in between. Germline CDR1 is KGHDR and CDR2 is SFDVKD. The CDR3 loop spans 14 amino acids. This CDR3 is CATSDPGPGNTIYF. Here the CDR3 DNA reads TGTGCCACCAGTGATCCAGGGCCTGGAAACACCATATATTTT.

This clonotype was seen a handful of times. This sequence joins TRBV29-1 and TRBJ1-1, with D perhaps TRBD1 (5 bases). The germline V gene encodes CDR1 SQVTM and CDR2 ANQGSEA. Trimming took 7 bases from V and 4 from J, leaving 13 bases between them. The CDR3 totals 12 residues. The CDR3 loop is CSAWGMGTEAFF. For the CDR3, the DNA is TGCAGCGCCTGGGGGATGGGCACTGAAGCTTTCTTT.

The table lists this clonotype with a few counts. V and J are TRBV14 and TRBJ2-1, with 7 bases fitting TRBD2. V dropped 3 bases and J dropped 0; count of bases not matched to a gene: 2. The CDR3 is made up of 15 amino acids. Germline-derived CDR1 and CDR2 are SGHDN and FVKESK. CDR3 in amino acids: CASSHGGSSYNEQFF. CDR3 sequence (DNA): TGTGCCAGCAGCCATGGCGGGAGCTCCTACAATGAGCAGTTCTTC. Full variable domain (remainder filled in from reference TRBV14 and TRBJ2-1): EAGVTQFPSHSVIEKGQTVTLRCDPISGHDNLYWYRRVMGKEIKFLLHFVKESKQDESGMPNNRFLAERTGGTYSTLKVQPAELEDSGVYFCASSHGGSSYNEQFFGPGTRLTVL.

The sample holds a few counts of this clonotype. The chain combines TRBV20-1 with TRBJ2-1; 8 bases line up with TRBD2. Trimming took 5 bases from V and 7 from J; bases not matched to a gene: 7. The CDR3 spans 13 residues. Germline CDR1 and CDR2: DFQATT and SNEGSKA (reference sequence). The CDR3 DNA sequence: TGCAGTGCTTCCCGGGGGGGCCGGAATGAGCAGTTCTTC. This codes for CSASRGGRNEQFF.

There are many counts of this clonotype. This rearrangement joins TRBV3-1 to TRBJ2-3, with TRBD1 identical over 8 bases. CDR3 length: 14 residues. V gave up 4 bases and J gave up 7 bases; unmatched junction bases: 7. Germline-derived CDR1 and CDR2 are LGHDT and YNNKEL (reference sequence). The CDR3 nucleotides read TGTGCCAGCAGCCCGGCGGACAGGGAGTATACGCAGTATTTT. Amino acid sequence: CASSPADREYTQYF.

There are many counts of this clonotype. The gene calls are TRBV7-2 and TRBJ2-7; D is uncertain. V was clipped by 6 bases and J by 6 bases, with 9 bases between them. The CDR3 runs 11 residues. Germline V gene lookup returns CDR1 SGHTA and CDR2 FQGNSA. CDR3: CASRVGSEQYF. The DNA for the CDR3 is TGTGCCAGCAGGGTGGGAAGCGAGCAGTACTTC.

In its sample, this clonotype was seen a few times. This chain links TRBV27 with TRBJ1-1; D not certain. CDR1 and CDR2 (germline): MNHEY, SMNVEV (reference sequence). The CDR3 has 14 amino acids. V was trimmed by 8 bases and J by 2 bases, leaving 15 bases between them. The CDR3 DNA reads TGTGCCAGCGGCCAGGCGGTTAGCAACACTGAAGCTTTCTTT. Residues: CASGQAVSNTEAFF.

The sample holds many counts of this clonotype. This chain connects TRBV12-3 or TRBV12-4 to TRBJ2-7, with TRBD1 matching 7 bases. V was pared by 7 bases and J by 5 bases, with 14 bases of the junction left unmatched. This CDR3 contains 15 residues. CDR3 in amino acids: CASTTQTGSNHEQYF. CDR3 bases: TGTGCCAGCACCACACAGACAGGGTCAAACCACGAGCAGTACTTC.

In this sample, this clonotype turned up many times. This chain connects TRBV28 to TRBJ2-3; D is unresolved. Trimming took off 5 bases at V and 2 bases at J, with 14 bases between the two ends. From germline, CDR1 is MDHEN and CDR2 SYDVKM. This CDR3 contains 15 residues. For the CDR3, the DNA is TGTGCCAGCAGTCCCCCCACGCAAAACACAGATACGCAGTATTTT. As protein: CASSPPTQNTDTQYF. The variable domain in full, completed from reference TRBV28 and TRBJ2-3, reads DVKVTQSSRYLVKRTGEKVFLECVQDMDHENMFWYRQDPGLGLRLIYFSYDVKMKEKGDIPEGYSVSREKKERFSLILESASTNQTSMYLCASSPPTQNTDTQYFGPGTRLTVL.